The TCR beta chain described here comes from a study of Tregs in tolerant kidney transplant recipients. CDR3 size: 16 residues. V shed 0 bases, J shed 4 bases, and the junction held 5 bases outside the gene matches. Per the germline V gene, CDR1 is LGHNA and CDR2 is YSLEER. Turning to this clone: Its antigen is unidentified.

Findings of the study overall: No direct test of biological reproducibility was done here.

Method: immunoSEQ multiplex PCR; TCRdb's copy keeps in-frame clones and lacks some. The sample lists about 73,000 clones; roughly 98% were seen once. Unstimulated Tregs (CD4+CD25+CD127-) and CD4+CD25- non-Tregs were sorted from PBMCs. This clonotype originated in a human donor who received a combined kidney and bone marrow transplant. The genes are TRBV4-3 and TRBJ2-2, with 7 nucleotides matching TRBD1. The specimen comprised CD4+ T cells from blood, sampled before the transplant. DNA for the CDR3: TGCGCCAGCAGCCAAGATGTCAGGGGGTCCACCGGGGAGCTGTTTTTT. Protein: CASSQDVRGSTGELFF.